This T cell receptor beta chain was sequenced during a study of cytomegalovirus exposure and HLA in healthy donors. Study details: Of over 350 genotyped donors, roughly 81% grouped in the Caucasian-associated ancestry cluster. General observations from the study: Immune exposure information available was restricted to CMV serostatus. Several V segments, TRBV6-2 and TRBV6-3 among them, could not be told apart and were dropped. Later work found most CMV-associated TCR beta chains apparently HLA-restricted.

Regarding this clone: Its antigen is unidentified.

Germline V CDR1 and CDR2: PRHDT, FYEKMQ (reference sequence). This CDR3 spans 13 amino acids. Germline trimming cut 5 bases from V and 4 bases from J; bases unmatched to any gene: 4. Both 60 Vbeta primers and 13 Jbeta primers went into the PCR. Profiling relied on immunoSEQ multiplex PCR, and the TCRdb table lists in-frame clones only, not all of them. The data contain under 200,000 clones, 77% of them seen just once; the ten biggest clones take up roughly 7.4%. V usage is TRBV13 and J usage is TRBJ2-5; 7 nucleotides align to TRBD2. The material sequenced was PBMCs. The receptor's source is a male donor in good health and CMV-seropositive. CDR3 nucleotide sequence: TGTGCCAGCAGCCGCGGACTAGGAGAGACCCAGTACTTC. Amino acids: CASSRGLGETQYF.